The subject of this entry is one T cell receptor beta chain. This CDR3 has 12 residues. Losses at the gene ends were 8 bases for V and 8 bases for J; bases not matched to a gene: 7. Germline V gene sequence: CDR1 SQVTM, CDR2 ANQGSEA. This record comes from a study of blood T cell repertoires in COVID-19. Study in general: COVID-19 samples, acute and convalescent, were from the United States, Italy and Spain. T cells, B-cell-depleted T cells, or PBMCs provided the cDNA or gDNA that served as material.

In the original processing: Amplification of reference gene primers was used by the study to estimate nucleated cell counts. Method: immunoSEQ multiplex PCR; TCRdb's copy keeps in-frame clones and lacks some. The DNA gave D and trimming, while V, J and clone size come from that table. The data contain fewer than 100,000 clones, roughly 80% of them singletons. Material: peripheral blood. This TCR was recovered from a woman between 70 and 85 years old with acute or convalescent COVID-19. The V and J genes are TRBV29-1 and TRBJ2-1; 9 bases are a match to TRBD2. The CDR3 coding sequence is TGCAGCTCTGCCGCGGGGGGGGATGAGCAGTTCTTC. As protein: CSSAAGGDEQFF.